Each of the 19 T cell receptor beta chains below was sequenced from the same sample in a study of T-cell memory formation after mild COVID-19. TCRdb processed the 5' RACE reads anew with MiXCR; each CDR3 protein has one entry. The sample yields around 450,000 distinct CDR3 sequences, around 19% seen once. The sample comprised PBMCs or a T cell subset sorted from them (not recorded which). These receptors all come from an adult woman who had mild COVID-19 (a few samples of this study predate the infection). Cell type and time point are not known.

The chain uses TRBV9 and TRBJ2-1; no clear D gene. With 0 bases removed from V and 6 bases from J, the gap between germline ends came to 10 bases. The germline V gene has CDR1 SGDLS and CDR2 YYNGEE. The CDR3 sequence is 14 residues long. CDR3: CASSVEGSFNEQFF. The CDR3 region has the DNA TGTGCCAGCAGCGTAGAAGGTAGTTTCAATGAGCAGTTCTTC.

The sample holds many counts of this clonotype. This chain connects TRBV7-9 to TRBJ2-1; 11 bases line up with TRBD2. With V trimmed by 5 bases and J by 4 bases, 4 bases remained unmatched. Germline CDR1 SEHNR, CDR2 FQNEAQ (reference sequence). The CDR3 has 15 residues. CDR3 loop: CASSPTSGGYNEQFF. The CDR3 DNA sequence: TGTGCCAGCAGCCCCACTAGCGGGGGATACAATGAGCAGTTCTTC.

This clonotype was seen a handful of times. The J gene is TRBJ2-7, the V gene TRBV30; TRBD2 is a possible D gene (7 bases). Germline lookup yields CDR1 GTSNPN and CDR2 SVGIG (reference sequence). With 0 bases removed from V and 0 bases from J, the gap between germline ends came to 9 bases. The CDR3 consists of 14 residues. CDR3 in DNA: TGTGCCTGGAGTGTTGGGGGGGCCTCCTACGAGCAGTACTTC. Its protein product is CAWSVGGASYEQYF.

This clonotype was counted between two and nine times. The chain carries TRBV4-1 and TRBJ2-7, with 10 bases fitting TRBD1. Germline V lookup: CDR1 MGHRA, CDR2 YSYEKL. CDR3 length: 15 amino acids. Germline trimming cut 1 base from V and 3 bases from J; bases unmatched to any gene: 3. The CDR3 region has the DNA TGCGCCAGCAGCCAAGCCGGGACAGGGGACTACGAGCAGTACTTC. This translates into CASSQAGTGDYEQYF.

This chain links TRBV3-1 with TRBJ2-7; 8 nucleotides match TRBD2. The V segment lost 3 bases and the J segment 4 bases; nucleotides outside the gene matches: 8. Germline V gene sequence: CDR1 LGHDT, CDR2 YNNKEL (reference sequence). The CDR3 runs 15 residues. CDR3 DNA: TGTGCCAGCAGCCATGGAGCCAGCGGGGGTTACGAGCAGTACTTC. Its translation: CASSHGASGGYEQYF.

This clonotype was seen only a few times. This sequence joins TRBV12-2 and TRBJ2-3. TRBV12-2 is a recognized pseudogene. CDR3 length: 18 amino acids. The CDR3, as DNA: TGTGCAAGTCGCTTAGCGTCAAAGCGGGGGAAAAGCACAGATACGCAGTATTTT. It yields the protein CASRLASKRGKSTDTQYF.

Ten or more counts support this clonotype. CDR3 amino acids: CASSLQGLNQPQHF. The CDR3 coding sequence is TGTGCCAGCAGTTTACAGGGGCTAAATCAGCCCCAGCATTTT. V gene TRBV12-3 or TRBV12-4 combines with J gene TRBJ1-5, with D possibly being TRBD1 (6 bases). The CDR3 is 14 residues long. The V gene lost 2 bases and the J gene lost 4 bases, with 9 bases spanning the gap.

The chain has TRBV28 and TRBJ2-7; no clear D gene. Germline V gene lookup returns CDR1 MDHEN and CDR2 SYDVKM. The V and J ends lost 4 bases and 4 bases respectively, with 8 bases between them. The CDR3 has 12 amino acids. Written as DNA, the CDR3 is TGTGCCAGCAGTTCGGAAGATTACGAGCAGTACTTC. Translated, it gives CASSSEDYEQYF.

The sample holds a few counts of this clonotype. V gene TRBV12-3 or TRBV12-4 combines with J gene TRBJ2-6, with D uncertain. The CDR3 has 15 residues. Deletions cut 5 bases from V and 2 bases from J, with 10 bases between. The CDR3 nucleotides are TGTGCCAGCAGTATCCCTCTAACTGGGGCCAACGTCCTGACTTTC. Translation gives CASSIPLTGANVLTF.

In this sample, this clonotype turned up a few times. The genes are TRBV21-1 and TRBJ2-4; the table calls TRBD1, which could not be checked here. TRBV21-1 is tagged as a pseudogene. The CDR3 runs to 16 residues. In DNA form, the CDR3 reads TGTGCCAGCATTACAACGGGGGCCAAGGCCAAAAACATTCAGTACTTC. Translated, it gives CASITTGAKAKNIQYF.

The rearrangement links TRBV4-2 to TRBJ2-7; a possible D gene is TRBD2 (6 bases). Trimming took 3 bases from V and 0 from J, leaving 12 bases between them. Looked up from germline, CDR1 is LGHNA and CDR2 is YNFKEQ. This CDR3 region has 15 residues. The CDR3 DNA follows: TGTGCCAGCAGCCACGGGACTTCTAGCTCCTACGAGCAGTACTTC. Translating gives CASSHGTSSSYEQYF.

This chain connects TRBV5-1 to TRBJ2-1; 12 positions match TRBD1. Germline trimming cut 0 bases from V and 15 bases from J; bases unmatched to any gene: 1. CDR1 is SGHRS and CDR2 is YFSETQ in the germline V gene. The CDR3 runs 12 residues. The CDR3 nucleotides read TGCGCCAGCAGCTTGGGGGACAGGGGGCGGTTCTTC. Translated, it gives CASSLGDRGRFF. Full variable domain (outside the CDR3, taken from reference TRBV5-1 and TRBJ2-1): KAGVTQTPRYLIKTRGQQVTLSCSPISGHRSVSWYQQTPGQGLQFLFEYFSETQRNKGNFPGRFSGRQFSNSRSEMNVSTLELGDSALYLCASSLGDRGRFFGPGTRLTVL.

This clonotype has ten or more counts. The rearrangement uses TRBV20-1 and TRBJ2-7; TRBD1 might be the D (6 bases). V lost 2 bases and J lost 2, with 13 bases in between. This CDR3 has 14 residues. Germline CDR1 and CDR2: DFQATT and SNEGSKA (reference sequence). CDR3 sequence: CSARQSGATYEQYF. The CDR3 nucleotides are TGCAGTGCTAGACAGTCAGGGGCTACCTACGAGCAGTACTTC.

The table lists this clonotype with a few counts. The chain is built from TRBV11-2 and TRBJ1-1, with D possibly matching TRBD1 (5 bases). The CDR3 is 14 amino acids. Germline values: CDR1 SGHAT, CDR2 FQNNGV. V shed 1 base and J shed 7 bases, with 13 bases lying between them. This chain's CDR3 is CASSLAAGGVEAFF. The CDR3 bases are TGTGCCAGCAGCTTAGCGGCGGGAGGGGTTGAAGCTTTCTTT.

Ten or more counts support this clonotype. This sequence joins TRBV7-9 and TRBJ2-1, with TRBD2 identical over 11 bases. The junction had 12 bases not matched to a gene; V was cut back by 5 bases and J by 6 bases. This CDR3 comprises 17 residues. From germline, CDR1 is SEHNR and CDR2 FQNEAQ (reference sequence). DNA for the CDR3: TGTGCCAGCAGCCCCCGACTAGCGGGACAACTGAGCAATGAGCAGTTCTTC. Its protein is CASSPRLAGQLSNEQFF. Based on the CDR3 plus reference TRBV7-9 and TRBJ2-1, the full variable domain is DTGVSQNPRHKITKRGQNVTFRCDPISEHNRLYWYRQTLGQGPEFLTYFQNEAQLEKSRLLSDRFSAERPKGSFSTLEIQRTEQGDSAMYLCASSPRLAGQLSNEQFFGPGTRLTVL.

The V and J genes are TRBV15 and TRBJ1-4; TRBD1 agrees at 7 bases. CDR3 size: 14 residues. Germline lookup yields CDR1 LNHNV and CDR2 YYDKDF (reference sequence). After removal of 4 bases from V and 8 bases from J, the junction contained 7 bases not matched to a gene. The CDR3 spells CATSITGAGEKLFF. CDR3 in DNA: TGTGCCACCAGCATCACAGGGGCCGGCGAAAAACTGTTTTTT.

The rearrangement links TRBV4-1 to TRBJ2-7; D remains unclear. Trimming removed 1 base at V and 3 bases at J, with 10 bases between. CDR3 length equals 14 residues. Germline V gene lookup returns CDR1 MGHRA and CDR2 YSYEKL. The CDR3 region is CASSQGGGDYEQYF. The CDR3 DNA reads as TGCGCCAGCAGCCAAGGTGGCGGAGACTACGAGCAGTACTTC.

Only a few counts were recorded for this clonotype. CDR3 in amino acids: CAWSALLTSGSTDTQYF. As DNA, the CDR3 is TGTGCCTGGAGTGCCTTACTGACTAGCGGGAGCACAGATACGCAGTATTTT. The chain joins TRBV30 to TRBJ2-3; TRBD2 aligns across 10 bases. The CDR3 extends over 17 amino acids. The germline gives CDR1 GTSNPN, CDR2 SVGIG (reference sequence). The junction had 7 bases not matched to a gene; V was cut back by 1 base and J by 0 bases.

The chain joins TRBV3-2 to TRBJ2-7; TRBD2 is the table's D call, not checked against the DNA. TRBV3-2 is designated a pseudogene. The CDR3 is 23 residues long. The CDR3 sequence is CASSQEGGGPRLLTSGRAGEQYF. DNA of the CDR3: TGTGCCAGCAGCCAAGAAGGAGGAGGGCCGAGACTGTTGACTAGCGGGAGGGCGGGTGAGCAGTACTTC.